A single T cell receptor beta chain is shown here with its context. The sample is drawn from a study of OX40 agonist ivuxolimab in advanced cancers. Trimming stripped 6 bases from V and 7 bases from J, with 16 bases between. Per the germline V gene, CDR1 is KGHSH and CDR2 is LQKENI. This CDR3 has 13 amino acids. The method was immunoSEQ multiplex PCR; TCRdb's version includes in-frame clones alone and lacks a portion of them. The sample consists of tens of thousands of clones, around four fifths of them appearing once. The rearrangement links TRBV18 to TRBJ2-7; D uncertain. This TCR came from an adult with an advanced solid tumor such as melanoma, head and neck, liver or kidney cancer. The sequencing used CD4+ or CD8+ T cells sorted from blood, collected in a trial of the OX40 agonist ivuxolimab. In DNA form, the CDR3 reads TGTGCCAGCTCCCCGGAGTGGATCGGTGAGCAGTACTTC. It yields the protein CASSPEWIGEQYF.